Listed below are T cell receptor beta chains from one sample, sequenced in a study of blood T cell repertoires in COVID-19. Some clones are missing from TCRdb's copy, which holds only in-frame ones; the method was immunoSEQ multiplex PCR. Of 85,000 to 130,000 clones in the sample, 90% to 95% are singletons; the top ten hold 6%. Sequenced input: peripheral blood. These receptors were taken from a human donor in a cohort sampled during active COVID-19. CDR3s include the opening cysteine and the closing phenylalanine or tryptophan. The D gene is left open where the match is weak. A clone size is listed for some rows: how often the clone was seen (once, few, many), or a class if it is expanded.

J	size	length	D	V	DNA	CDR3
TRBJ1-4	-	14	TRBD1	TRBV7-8	TGTGCCAGCAGCGCCCGGGACAGGGCTGAAAAACTGTTTTTT	CASSARDRAEKLFF
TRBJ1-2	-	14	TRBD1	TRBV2	TGTGCCAGCAGTGGCCGGGACAGGGGGCTTGGCTACACCTTC	CASSGRDRGLGYTF
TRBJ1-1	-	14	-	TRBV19	TGTGCCAGTAGTATAAGTGGAGGTCTCACTGAAGCTTTCTTT	CASSISGGLTEAFF
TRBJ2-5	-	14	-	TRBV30	TGTGCCTGGAGTGTAGGAGCGGTGGCAAAGACCCAGTACTTC	CAWSVGAVAKTQYF
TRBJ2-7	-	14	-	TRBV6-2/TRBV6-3	TGTGCCAGCAGTTATGACGAGGAAAGCTACGAGCAGTACTTC	CASSYDEESYEQYF
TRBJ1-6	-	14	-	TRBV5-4	TGTGCCAGCAGCTTTGGGGGGGTCGGATCACCCCTCCACTTT	CASSFGGVGSPLHF
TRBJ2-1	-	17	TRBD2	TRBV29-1	TGCAGCGTTGAAGATCACCGGGAGGGCCCCCCCTACAATGAGCAGTTCTTC	CSVEDHREGPPYNEQFF
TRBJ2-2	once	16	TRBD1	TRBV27	TGTGCCAGCAAGGACAGGGGGCTGACGAACACCGGGGAGCTGTTTTTT	CASKDRGLTNTGELFF
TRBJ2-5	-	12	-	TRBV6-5	TGTGCCACCAGGACAGTACAAGAGACCCAGTACTTC	CATRTVQETQYF
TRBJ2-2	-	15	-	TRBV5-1	TGCGCCAGCAGCTTGGAGGCGACTAGCACCGGGGAGCTGTTTTTT	CASSLEATSTGELFF
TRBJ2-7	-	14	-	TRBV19	TGTGCCAGTAGTATTTACAGCGGGTCCTACGAGCAGTACTTC	CASSIYSGSYEQYF
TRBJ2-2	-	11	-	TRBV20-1	TGCAGTGCTACCGACACCTACGGCCTGTTTTTT	CSATDTYGLFF
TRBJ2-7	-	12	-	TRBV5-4	TGTGCCAGCAGCTCTACTAGCTACGAGCAGTACTTC	CASSSTSYEQYF
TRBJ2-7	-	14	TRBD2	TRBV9	TGTGCCAGCAGCGTCGATAGCGGGACGGGGGAGCAGTACTTC	CASSVDSGTGEQYF
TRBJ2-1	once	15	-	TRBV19	TGTGCCAGTAGTCCCATCCGGAGCTCCTACAATGAGCAGTTCTTC	CASSPIRSSYNEQFF
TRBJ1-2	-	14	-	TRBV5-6	TGTGCCAGCAGCTCGGACAGTGCTAACTATGGCTACACCTTC	CASSSDSANYGYTF
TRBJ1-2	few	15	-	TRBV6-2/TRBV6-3	TGTGCCAGCAGTCCCTGGACGGGAGCTAACTATGGCTACACCTTC	CASSPWTGANYGYTF
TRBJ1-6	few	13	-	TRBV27	TGTGCCAGCAGTTCACTAGGGAGTTCACCCCTCCACTTT	CASSSLGSSPLHF
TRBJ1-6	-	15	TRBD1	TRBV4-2	TGTGCCAGCAGCCCCAGACAGGGGAGTAATTCACCCCTCCACTTT	CASSPRQGSNSPLHF
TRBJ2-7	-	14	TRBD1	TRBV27	TGTGCCAGCAGGGAACAGGGGGCGCCGCACGAGCAGTACTTC	CASREQGAPHEQYF
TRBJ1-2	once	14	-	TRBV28	TGTGCCACCGCGTTATTAAACCGGAACTATGGCTACACCTTC	CATALLNRNYGYTF
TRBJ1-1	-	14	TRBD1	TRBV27	TGTGCCAGCGCAATACAGGGGATGAACACTGAAGCTTTCTTT	CASAIQGMNTEAFF
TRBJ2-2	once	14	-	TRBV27	TGTGCCAGCAAGAGGGAGAGGCTAACCGGGGAGCTGTTTTTT	CASKRERLTGELFF